These 18 T cell receptor beta chains were sequenced from one sample in a study of blood T cell repertoires in COVID-19 (dated by TCRdb to about 2020). Libraries were built with the immunoSEQ multiplex PCR assay. TCRdb obtained this table from immuneACCESS and retained in-frame rearrangements with V and J assigned. These tables miss some clones; where compared with another copy, unresolved V genes account for less than half of the shortfall, and the remainder is unexplained. The sample records some 420,000 clones, 75% to 90% of which are singletons. The leading ten clones occupy more than 0.95% of the sample. The sample comprised PBMCs or T cells enriched from blood (not recorded which). The receptors were sampled from a man aged 25 to 40 who had recovered from COVID-19.

V usage is TRBV2 and J usage is TRBJ1-1; tentative D call: TRBD1 (6 bases). The length of the CDR3 is 14 residues. From germline, CDR1 is SNHLY and CDR2 FYNNEI. Trimming stripped 7 bases from V and 4 bases from J, with 16 bases between. CDR3 DNA: TGTGCCAGCATCGAAGGTAGGGGGGGCACTGAAGCTTTCTTT. This codes for CASIEGRGGTEAFF.

The rearrangement links TRBV4-2 to TRBJ2-7; weak D call: TRBD1 (8 bases). Germline values: CDR1 LGHNA, CDR2 YNFKEQ. The V end lost 2 bases, the J end lost 7 bases, and 18 bases lay between the germline ends. The CDR3 runs 15 residues. DNA of the CDR3: TGTGCCAGCAGCCAACCTGGACAGGGAGGGGAGGAGCAGTACTTC. Its protein product is CASSQPGQGGEEQYF.

The CDR3 DNA reads as TGCGCCAGCAGCTTGGAGCGCAGGGAAGAGACCCAGTACTTC. It encodes CASSLERREETQYF. The V and J genes are TRBV5-1 and TRBJ2-5; TRBD1 might be the D (5 bases). The germline V and J ends were trimmed by 0 bases and 3 bases, with 9 bases remaining between them. The germline gives CDR1 SGHRS, CDR2 YFSETQ. CDR3 length: 14 amino acids.

This chain links TRBV4-2 with TRBJ1-3; 7 positions agree with TRBD1. Germline loops: CDR1 LGHNA, CDR2 YNFKEQ. CDR3 size: 17 residues. V trimming: 0 bases; J trimming: 2 bases; junction bases outside the gene matches: 7. In nucleotides, the CDR3 is TGTGCCAGCAGCCAAGATCAGGGCAGGGGGACTGGAAACACCATATATTTT. Protein: CASSQDQGRGTGNTIYF.

This chain connects TRBV19 to TRBJ1-5; a possible D gene is TRBD1 (5 bases). V was clipped by 9 bases and J by 1 base, with 13 bases between them. This CDR3 has 14 amino acids. The germline gives CDR1 LNHDA, CDR2 SQIVND (reference sequence). DNA for the CDR3: TGTGCCAGCCAAGGGGCCGGCAGCAATCAGCCCCAGCATTTT. It is translated as CASQGAGSNQPQHF.

V gene TRBV7-9 combines with J gene TRBJ1-5; D unresolved. The V and J ends lost 5 bases and 3 bases respectively, with 14 bases between them. This CDR3 region has 15 residues. Germline V gene data show CDR1 as SEHNR and CDR2 as FQNEAQ (reference sequence). This CDR3 is CASSRIGGSNQPQHF. CDR3 in DNA: TGTGCCAGCAGCCGCATCGGAGGTTCCAATCAGCCCCAGCATTTT.

This clone was counted once. The chain carries TRBV28 and TRBJ1-6; no definite D call. The CDR3 is made up of 13 amino acids. Between the trimmed V and J ends, which lost 7 bases and 13 bases, there was a span of 17 bases. Germline CDR1 and CDR2: MDHEN and SYDVKM. CDR3 nucleotides: TGTGCCAGCAATCGACCGGGGAGTTCCCCCCTCCACTTT. As protein: CASNRPGSSPLHF. The complete variable domain, with remaining parts taken from reference TRBV28 and TRBJ1-6, reads DVKVTQSSRYLVKRTGEKVFLECVQDMDHENMFWYRQDPGLGLRLIYFSYDVKMKEKGDIPEGYSVSREKKERFSLILESASTNQTSMYLCASNRPGSSPLHFGNGTRLTVT.

The J gene is TRBJ2-7, the V gene TRBV6-5; a possible D gene is TRBD2 (5 bases). CDR1 and CDR2 from the germline V gene are MNHEY and SVGAGI. With 3 bases removed from V and 4 bases from J, the gap between germline ends came to 13 bases. This CDR3 is built from 14 residues. The CDR3 loop is CASSYDREAYEQYF. The CDR3 bases are TGTGCCAGCAGTTATGACCGGGAAGCGTACGAGCAGTACTTC.

The genes are TRBV7-2 and TRBJ2-3; D unclear. Between the trimmed V and J ends, which lost 2 bases and 4 bases, there was a span of 10 bases. There are 14 residues in the CDR3. The germline gives CDR1 SGHTA, CDR2 FQGNSA. The DNA for the CDR3 is TGTGCCAGCAGCTTAATGACATACCCAGATACGCAGTATTTT. Translation gives CASSLMTYPDTQYF.

This chain connects TRBV6-5 to TRBJ1-1; TRBD1 is a possible D gene (5 bases). The CDR3 length is 14 residues. Germline V gene sequence: CDR1 MNHEY, CDR2 SVGAGI. Between the trimmed V and J ends, which lost 7 bases and 0 bases, there was a span of 12 bases. This chain's CDR3 is CASNPTGLNTEAFF. CDR3 in DNA: TGTGCCAGCAATCCCACAGGCCTGAACACTGAAGCTTTCTTT.

V is TRBV30 and J is TRBJ1-4, with D possibly matching TRBD1 (6 bases). The ends were cut back, 7 bases at V and 1 base at J, with 7 bases in the middle. Germline V gives CDR1 GTSNPN, CDR2 SVGIG (reference sequence). The CDR3 covers 12 residues. This CDR3 reads CASGQTNEKLFF. The CDR3 DNA reads TGTGCCTCGGGACAAACTAATGAAAAACTGTTTTTT.

This chain joins TRBV27 and TRBJ1-2; 10 positions agree with TRBD1. Germline values: CDR1 MNHEY, CDR2 SMNVEV (reference sequence). V lost 1 base, J lost 4 bases, and 3 bases stayed unmatched. This CDR3 region has 15 residues. CDR3 protein: CASSLLTGGAYGYTF. In nucleotides, the CDR3 is TGTGCCAGCAGTTTATTGACAGGGGGCGCCTATGGCTACACCTTC.

The chain couples TRBV30 to TRBJ1-1, with 8 bases identical to TRBD1. CDR1 and CDR2 from the germline V gene are GTSNPN and SVGIG (reference sequence). The V gene end was trimmed by 3 bases and the J gene end by 3 bases; junction bases not matched to a gene: 6. This CDR3 is built from 14 residues. For the CDR3, the DNA is TGTGCCTGGAGGAGGTCAGGGGGCTACACTGAAGCTTTCTTT. Protein product: CAWRRSGGYTEAFF.

This clone has just one count. V is TRBV10-2 and J is TRBJ1-2, with TRBD1 identical over 7 bases. The trim removed 6 bases at V and 5 bases at J, leaving 6 bases unmatched. CDR1 and CDR2 (germline): WSHSY, SAAADI. CDR3 length equals 13 residues. CDR3 amino acids: CASRSRDSYGYTF. Here the CDR3 DNA reads TGCGCCAGCAGGTCCCGGGACAGTTATGGCTACACCTTC.

As regards this clone: At the DNA level, this CDR3 is encoded by other sequences in the same sample as well. The chain links TRBV3-1 (or the pseudogene TRBV3-2) to TRBJ2-7; D is unclear. Between the trimmed V and J ends, which lost 5 bases and 0 bases, there was a span of 5 bases. The germline gives CDR1 LGHDT, CDR2 YNNKEL (reference sequence). The CDR3 covers 12 residues. CDR3 residues: CASSLSSYEQYF. The CDR3 nucleotides are TGTGCCAGCAGCTTGAGCTCCTACGAGCAGTACTTC.

The J gene is TRBJ1-3, the V gene TRBV15; D gene unclear. This CDR3 has 17 amino acids. V was shortened by 5 bases and J by 1 base, with 18 bases between the two germline ends. Germline lookup yields CDR1 LNHNV and CDR2 YYDKDF (reference sequence). The CDR3 DNA sequence: TGTGCCACCAGCCCGCCCGCGGGAGGTACTTCTGGAAACACCATATATTTT. Protein: CATSPPAGGTSGNTIYF.

This clone was detected once. This sequence joins TRBV6-1 and TRBJ2-7; D unresolved. The CDR3 runs to 14 residues. Trimming took 1 base from V and 0 from J, leaving 7 bases between them. The germline V gene has CDR1 MNHNS and CDR2 SASEGT. Written as DNA, the CDR3 is TGTGCCAGCAGTGAAGGAGTGAGCTCCTACGAGCAGTACTTC. Amino acid sequence: CASSEGVSSYEQYF.

A single count supports this clone. The chain uses TRBV30 and TRBJ2-5, with 7 bases lining up with TRBD1. J was trimmed by 5 bases and V by 2 bases; bases with no gene match: 5. Germline CDR1 reads GTSNPN; CDR2 reads SVGIG (reference sequence). The CDR3 runs 13 residues. CDR3 sequence reads: CAWSQGGKETQYF. Written as DNA, the CDR3 is TGTGCCTGGAGTCAAGGGGGCAAGGAGACCCAGTACTTC. Looking up the rest from reference TRBV30 and TRBJ2-5 gives the full variable domain: SQTIHQWPATLVQPVGSPLSLECTVEGTSNPNLYWYRQAAGRGLQLLFYSVGIGQISSEVPQNLSASRPQDRQFILSSKKLLLSDSGFYLCAWSQGGKETQYFGPGTRLLVL.